The 27 T cell receptor beta chains given below trace back to one sample, sequenced in a study of blood T cell repertoires in COVID-19. Sequencing used immunoSEQ multiplex PCR; TCRdb keeps in-frame clones, though not all of them. This table has 200,000 to 250,000 clones, approximately 83% appearing once. The sample taken for sequencing was peripheral blood. The receptor set was obtained from a woman between 25 and 40 years old with COVID-19, enrolled during active disease.

The CDR3 sequence is CARSSVNHPLAGEENEQFF. DNA for the CDR3: TGTGCCAGAAGCTCCGTCAATCACCCCCTAGCGGGAGAGGAGAATGAGCAGTTCTTC. The V call is TRBV5-3, the J call TRBJ2-1, with 10 nucleotides matching TRBD2. TRBV5-3 is recorded as an ORF, its role being uncertain. The V segment lost 3 bases and the J segment 7 bases; nucleotides outside the gene matches: 19. The CDR3 has 19 residues.

The V gene is TRBV29-1, the J gene TRBJ2-3; TRBD2 agrees at 9 bases. The V and J ends lost 2 bases and 4 bases, in that order; junction bases with no gene match: 13. The CDR3 sequence is 17 residues long. In germline, CDR1 is SQVTM, CDR2 ANQGSEA. The CDR3 is CSVEYPSGMDRPDTQYF. The CDR3 region has the DNA TGCAGCGTTGAATACCCTAGCGGGATGGATAGACCAGATACGCAGTATTTT.

This clone was seen a handful of times. The chain uses TRBV24-1 and TRBJ1-5, with D hard to call. The CDR3 has 14 amino acids. Germline V gene data show CDR1 as KGHDR and CDR2 as SFDVKD. Deletions cut 3 bases from V and 4 bases from J, with 9 bases between. The CDR3 DNA reads as TGTGCCACCAGTGATCCGGGGTCTAATCAGCCCCAGCATTTT. Amino acid sequence: CATSDPGSNQPQHF.

The chain links TRBV27 to TRBJ1-1; D unclear. Between the trimmed V and J ends, which lost 6 bases and 2 bases, there was a span of 10 bases. CDR1 is MNHEY, CDR2 SMNVEV, per germline (reference sequence). There are 13 residues in the CDR3. The CDR3 DNA reads TGTGCCAGCAGCGACACTGGTAACACTGAAGCTTTCTTT. It encodes CASSDTGNTEAFF.

This clone was seen just once. This chain uses TRBV30 with TRBJ1-6; TRBD1 agrees at 9 bases. Trimming removed 0 bases from V and 10 bases from J; junction bases left unmatched: 10. The CDR3 consists of 16 residues. The germline gives CDR1 GTSNPN, CDR2 SVGIG (reference sequence). CDR3 residues: CAWSVRGGQGYSPLHF. For the CDR3, the DNA is TGTGCCTGGAGTGTACGCGGGGGACAGGGATACTCACCCCTCCACTTT.

This clone occurred a few times. The chain couples TRBV6-2 or TRBV6-3 to TRBJ1-2; no clear D. The V end was cut by 4 bases, the J end by 0 bases, with 15 bases between. CDR1 and CDR2 (germline): MNHEY, SVGEGT. This CDR3 has 16 amino acids. The CDR3 DNA sequence: TGTGCCAGCAGTTCCGCCAGGCCACCCGCTAACTATGGCTACACCTTC. Translation: CASSSARPPANYGYTF.

The chain carries TRBV5-1 and TRBJ1-1; 8 bases match TRBD1. Unmatched junction bases numbered 5, after V lost 4 bases and J lost 0 bases. CDR3 size: 15 residues. The germline V gene encodes CDR1 SGHRS and CDR2 YFSETQ. CDR3 protein: CASSQQGGVNTEAFF. In DNA, the CDR3 is TGCGCCAGCAGCCAACAGGGGGGCGTGAACACTGAAGCTTTCTTT.

The rearrangement links TRBV4-1 to TRBJ2-1; 11 nucleotides match TRBD2. Germline V gene sequence: CDR1 MGHRA, CDR2 YSYEKL. This CDR3 region has 16 residues. The J segment lost 7 bases and the V segment lost 1 base, leaving 6 bases of the junction unmatched. CDR3 coding DNA: TGCGCCAGCAGCCAAGGGTTAGCGGGGGGGCAAAATGAGCAGTTCTTC. Translating it yields CASSQGLAGGQNEQFF.

The chain employs TRBV6-6 and TRBJ2-7, with 9 bases identical to TRBD1. The V segment lost 0 bases and the J segment 4 bases; nucleotides outside the gene matches: 4. CDR1 and CDR2 from the germline V gene are MNHNY and SVGAGI (reference sequence). The CDR3 consists of 15 residues. The CDR3 DNA reads TGTGCCAGCAGTTACTCGGGACAGGGAAATTACGAGCAGTACTTC. Protein product: CASSYSGQGNYEQYF.

V and J are TRBV5-6 and TRBJ2-3, with TRBD2 matching over 11 bases. After removal of 6 bases from V and 4 bases from J, the junction contained 10 bases not matched to a gene. Germline CDR1 SGHDT, CDR2 YYEEEE. The CDR3 has 16 residues. Here the CDR3 reads CASTAISGGAADTQYF. The CDR3 bases are TGTGCCAGCACTGCCATTAGCGGGGGGGCGGCAGATACGCAGTATTTT.

The chain joins TRBV19 to TRBJ2-5; D is perhaps TRBD1 (6 bases). From germline, CDR1 is LNHDA and CDR2 SQIVND (reference sequence). The CDR3 covers 15 residues. Trimming took off 5 bases at V and 5 bases at J, with 18 bases between the two ends. The CDR3 sequence is CASSSGTTERETQYF. The DNA for the CDR3 is TGTGCCAGTAGTTCCGGGACAACGGAGCGGGAGACCCAGTACTTC. The full variable domain, its missing parts supplied by reference TRBV19 and TRBJ2-5, is DGGITQSPKYLFRKEGQNVTLSCEQNLNHDAMYWYRQDPGQGLRLIYYSQIVNDFQKGDIAEGYSVSREKKESFPLTVTSAQKNPTAFYLCASSSGTTERETQYFGPGTRLLVL.

This clone was seen a single time. The chain recombines TRBV27 with TRBJ2-1; D unclear. Per the germline V gene, CDR1 is MNHEY and CDR2 is SMNVEV (reference sequence). The CDR3 sequence is 14 residues long. The V end was cut by 2 bases, the J end by 0 bases, with 5 bases between. In DNA form, the CDR3 reads TGTGCCAGCAGTTTACCGGGCTCCTACAATGAGCAGTTCTTC. Translation: CASSLPGSYNEQFF.

The V call is TRBV5-4, the J call TRBJ1-6, with a possible D match to TRBD1 (5 bases). The CDR3 is 14 residues long. V was clipped by 3 bases and J by 12 bases, with 16 bases between them. Looked up from germline, CDR1 is SGHNT and CDR2 is YYREEE (reference sequence). CDR3 sequence (DNA): TGTGCCAGCAGCTCAGCAGGGATAATCCGACCCCTCCACTTT. Its translation is CASSSAGIIRPLHF. Supplemented by reference TRBV5-4 and TRBJ1-6, the full variable domain reads ETGVTQSPTHLIKTRGQQVTLRCSSQSGHNTVSWYQQALGQGPQFIFQYYREEENGRGNFPPRFSGLQFPNYSSELNVNALELDDSALYLCASSSAGIIRPLHFGNGTRLTVT.

This clone was counted between two and nine times. This chain links TRBV7-2 with TRBJ1-2; 9 nucleotides match TRBD1. This CDR3 has 13 amino acids. Trimming at V came to 5 bases and at J to 8 bases, leaving 6 bases not matched to a gene. Per the germline V gene, CDR1 is SGHTA and CDR2 is FQGNSA. The chain's CDR3 is CASSGGTGKGYTF. DNA of the CDR3: TGTGCCAGCAGCGGAGGGACAGGGAAAGGCTACACCTTC.

The J gene is TRBJ2-1, the V gene TRBV21-1; the listed D gene, TRBD2, was not tested against the DNA. TRBV21-1 is assigned pseudogene status. The CDR3 is 18 amino acids. As DNA, the CDR3 is TGTGCCAGCAGCAAAAAAGGGATTACGCCGGGACTATACAATGAGCAGTTCTTC. Translated: CASSKKGITPGLYNEQFF.

There are a few counts of this clone. This chain joins TRBV5-4 and TRBJ1-6; 8 positions agree with TRBD1. The V and J ends lost 2 bases and 9 bases, in that order; junction bases with no gene match: 10. CDR1 and CDR2 from the germline V gene are SGHNT and YYREEE (reference sequence). This CDR3 is 16 amino acids long. DNA for the CDR3: TGTGCCAGCAGCTTCGACGGACAGGGCGGTGGTTCACCCCTCCACTTT. As protein: CASSFDGQGGGSPLHF. Drawing the rest from reference TRBV5-4 and TRBJ1-6, the complete variable domain is ETGVTQSPTHLIKTRGQQVTLRCSSQSGHNTVSWYQQALGQGPQFIFQYYREEENGRGNFPPRFSGLQFPNYSSELNVNALELDDSALYLCASSFDGQGGGSPLHFGNGTRLTVT.

Here the CDR3 reads CASSTPPGGTYEQYF. The CDR3 nucleotides read TGTGCCAGTAGTACCCCCCCGGGGGGGACCTACGAGCAGTACTTC. This sequence joins TRBV19 and TRBJ2-7; TRBD2 matches 8 bases. The CDR3 sequence is 15 residues long. V was clipped by 4 bases and J by 2 bases; unmatched bases: 7. Germline V gives CDR1 LNHDA, CDR2 SQIVND (reference sequence).

The chain is built from TRBV27 and TRBJ2-7, with 14 bases aligning to TRBD2. With 5 bases clipped from V and 0 bases from J, the junction kept 0 bases outside the gene matches. Per germline, CDR1 MNHEY and CDR2 SMNVEV (reference sequence). This CDR3 has 15 amino acids. The CDR3 DNA is TGTGCCAGCAGTGGGACTAGCGGGGGCTCCTACGAGCAGTACTTC. Its protein product is CASSGTSGGSYEQYF.

The CDR3 nucleotides read TGTGCCAGCAGCGCAGGGCGTTCGCGGAATTCACCCCTCCACTTT. It is translated as CASSAGRSRNSPLHF. V gene TRBV11-2 combines with J gene TRBJ1-6; TRBD1 is a possible D gene (5 bases). Trimming cost V 5 bases and J 7 bases, with 15 bases left between them. There are 15 residues in the CDR3. In germline, CDR1 is SGHAT, CDR2 FQNNGV.

For the CDR3, the DNA is TGCGCCAGCAGCCAGAGGGGGGGGGCCGGTTCCTACAATGAGCAGTTCTTC. Amino acid sequence: CASSQRGGAGSYNEQFF. V gene TRBV4-1 combines with J gene TRBJ2-1, with D possibly matching TRBD2 (7 bases). The CDR3 has 17 amino acids. Trimming cost V 3 bases and J 1 base, with 16 bases left between them. The germline V gene encodes CDR1 MGHRA and CDR2 YSYEKL.

The chain combines TRBV5-1 with TRBJ2-7; D not certain. This CDR3 has 14 residues. In germline, CDR1 is SGHRS, CDR2 YFSETQ. Trimming cost V 1 base and J 0 bases, with 8 bases left between them. CDR3 DNA: TGCGCCAGCAGCTTGCCTGCGAGCTCCTACGAGCAGTACTTC. It codes for CASSLPASSYEQYF.

This chain links TRBV7-8 with TRBJ1-2, with 7 bases fitting TRBD1. V shed 1 base and J 2 bases; nucleotides not matched to a gene: 7. The V gene's germline CDR1 is SGHVS and CDR2 FQNEAQ. The CDR3 is 16 amino acids. CDR3 sequence (DNA): TGTGCCAGCAGCTTAGGGACAGGCGAACCCAACTATGGCTACACCTTC. It encodes CASSLGTGEPNYGYTF.

This sequence joins TRBV4-3 and TRBJ2-3, with D maybe TRBD2 (6 bases). V lost 3 bases and J 4 bases, leaving 20 bases between the germline ends. This CDR3 region has 17 residues. Germline V gene data show CDR1 as LGHNA and CDR2 as YSLEER. The CDR3 DNA follows: TGCGCCAGCAGCCACGACCCTCCGGGGGAGGCCTCAGATACGCAGTATTTT. Its protein product is CASSHDPPGEASDTQYF.

The chain uses TRBV9 and TRBJ2-7; TRBD2 is a possible D gene (5 bases). This CDR3 has 15 amino acids. Per germline, CDR1 SGDLS and CDR2 YYNGEE. The V end was cut by 3 bases, the J end by 0 bases, with 13 bases between. The CDR3 loop is CASSARPSSSYEQYF. CDR3 sequence (DNA): TGTGCCAGCAGCGCCCGGCCTAGCAGCTCCTACGAGCAGTACTTC.

This clone was seen more than once but under ten times. The chain is built from TRBV15 and TRBJ2-1; 8 nucleotides match TRBD1. Trimming at V came to 1 base and at J to 5 bases, leaving 7 bases not matched to a gene. Per the germline V gene, CDR1 is LNHNV and CDR2 is YYDKDF (reference sequence). The CDR3 is 16 amino acids. CDR3 protein: CATSRGSGQGNNEQFF. DNA of the CDR3: TGTGCCACCAGCAGAGGGTCAGGACAGGGTAACAATGAGCAGTTCTTC.

The chain carries TRBV5-1 and TRBJ2-2, with 14 bases fitting TRBD2. CDR1 and CDR2 (germline): SGHRS, YFSETQ. The CDR3 contains 19 residues. J gave up 0 bases and V 0 bases, and 4 bases lay outside the gene matches. CDR3 sequence reads: CASSLGLAGGFANTGELFF. DNA for the CDR3: TGCGCCAGCAGCTTGGGACTAGCGGGAGGGTTCGCGAACACCGGGGAGCTGTTTTTT.

CDR3 nucleotides: TGCGCCAGCAGCTACTCAGGGGCGGATGAAAAACTGTTTTTT. Translated, it gives CASSYSGADEKLFF. J is TRBJ1-4 and V is TRBV5-1; D might be TRBD1 (6 bases). The CDR3 contains 14 residues. Looked up from germline, CDR1 is SGHRS and CDR2 is YFSETQ. Trimming removed 3 bases from V and 6 bases from J, with 12 bases in between.